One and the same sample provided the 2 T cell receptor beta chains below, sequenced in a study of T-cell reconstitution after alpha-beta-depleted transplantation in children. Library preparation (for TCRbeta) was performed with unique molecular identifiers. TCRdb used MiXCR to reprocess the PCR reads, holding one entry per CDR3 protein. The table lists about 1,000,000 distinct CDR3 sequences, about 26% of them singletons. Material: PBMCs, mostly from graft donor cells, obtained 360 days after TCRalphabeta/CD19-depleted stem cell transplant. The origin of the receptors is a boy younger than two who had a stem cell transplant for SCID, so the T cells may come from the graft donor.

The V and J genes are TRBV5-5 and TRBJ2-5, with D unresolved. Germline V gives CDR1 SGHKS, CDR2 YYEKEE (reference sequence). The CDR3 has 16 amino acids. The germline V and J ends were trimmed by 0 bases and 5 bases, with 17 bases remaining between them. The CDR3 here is CASSLGYGKPGETQYF. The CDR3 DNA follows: TGTGCCAGCAGCTTGGGTTATGGAAAGCCCGGGGAGACCCAGTACTTC.

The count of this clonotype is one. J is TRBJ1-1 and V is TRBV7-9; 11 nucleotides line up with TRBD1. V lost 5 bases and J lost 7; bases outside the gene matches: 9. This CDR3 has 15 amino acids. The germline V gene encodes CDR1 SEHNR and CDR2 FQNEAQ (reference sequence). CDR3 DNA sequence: TGTGCCAGCAGCACGGACAGGGGGCGCGTCGTTGAAGCTTTCTTT. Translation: CASSTDRGRVVEAFF.